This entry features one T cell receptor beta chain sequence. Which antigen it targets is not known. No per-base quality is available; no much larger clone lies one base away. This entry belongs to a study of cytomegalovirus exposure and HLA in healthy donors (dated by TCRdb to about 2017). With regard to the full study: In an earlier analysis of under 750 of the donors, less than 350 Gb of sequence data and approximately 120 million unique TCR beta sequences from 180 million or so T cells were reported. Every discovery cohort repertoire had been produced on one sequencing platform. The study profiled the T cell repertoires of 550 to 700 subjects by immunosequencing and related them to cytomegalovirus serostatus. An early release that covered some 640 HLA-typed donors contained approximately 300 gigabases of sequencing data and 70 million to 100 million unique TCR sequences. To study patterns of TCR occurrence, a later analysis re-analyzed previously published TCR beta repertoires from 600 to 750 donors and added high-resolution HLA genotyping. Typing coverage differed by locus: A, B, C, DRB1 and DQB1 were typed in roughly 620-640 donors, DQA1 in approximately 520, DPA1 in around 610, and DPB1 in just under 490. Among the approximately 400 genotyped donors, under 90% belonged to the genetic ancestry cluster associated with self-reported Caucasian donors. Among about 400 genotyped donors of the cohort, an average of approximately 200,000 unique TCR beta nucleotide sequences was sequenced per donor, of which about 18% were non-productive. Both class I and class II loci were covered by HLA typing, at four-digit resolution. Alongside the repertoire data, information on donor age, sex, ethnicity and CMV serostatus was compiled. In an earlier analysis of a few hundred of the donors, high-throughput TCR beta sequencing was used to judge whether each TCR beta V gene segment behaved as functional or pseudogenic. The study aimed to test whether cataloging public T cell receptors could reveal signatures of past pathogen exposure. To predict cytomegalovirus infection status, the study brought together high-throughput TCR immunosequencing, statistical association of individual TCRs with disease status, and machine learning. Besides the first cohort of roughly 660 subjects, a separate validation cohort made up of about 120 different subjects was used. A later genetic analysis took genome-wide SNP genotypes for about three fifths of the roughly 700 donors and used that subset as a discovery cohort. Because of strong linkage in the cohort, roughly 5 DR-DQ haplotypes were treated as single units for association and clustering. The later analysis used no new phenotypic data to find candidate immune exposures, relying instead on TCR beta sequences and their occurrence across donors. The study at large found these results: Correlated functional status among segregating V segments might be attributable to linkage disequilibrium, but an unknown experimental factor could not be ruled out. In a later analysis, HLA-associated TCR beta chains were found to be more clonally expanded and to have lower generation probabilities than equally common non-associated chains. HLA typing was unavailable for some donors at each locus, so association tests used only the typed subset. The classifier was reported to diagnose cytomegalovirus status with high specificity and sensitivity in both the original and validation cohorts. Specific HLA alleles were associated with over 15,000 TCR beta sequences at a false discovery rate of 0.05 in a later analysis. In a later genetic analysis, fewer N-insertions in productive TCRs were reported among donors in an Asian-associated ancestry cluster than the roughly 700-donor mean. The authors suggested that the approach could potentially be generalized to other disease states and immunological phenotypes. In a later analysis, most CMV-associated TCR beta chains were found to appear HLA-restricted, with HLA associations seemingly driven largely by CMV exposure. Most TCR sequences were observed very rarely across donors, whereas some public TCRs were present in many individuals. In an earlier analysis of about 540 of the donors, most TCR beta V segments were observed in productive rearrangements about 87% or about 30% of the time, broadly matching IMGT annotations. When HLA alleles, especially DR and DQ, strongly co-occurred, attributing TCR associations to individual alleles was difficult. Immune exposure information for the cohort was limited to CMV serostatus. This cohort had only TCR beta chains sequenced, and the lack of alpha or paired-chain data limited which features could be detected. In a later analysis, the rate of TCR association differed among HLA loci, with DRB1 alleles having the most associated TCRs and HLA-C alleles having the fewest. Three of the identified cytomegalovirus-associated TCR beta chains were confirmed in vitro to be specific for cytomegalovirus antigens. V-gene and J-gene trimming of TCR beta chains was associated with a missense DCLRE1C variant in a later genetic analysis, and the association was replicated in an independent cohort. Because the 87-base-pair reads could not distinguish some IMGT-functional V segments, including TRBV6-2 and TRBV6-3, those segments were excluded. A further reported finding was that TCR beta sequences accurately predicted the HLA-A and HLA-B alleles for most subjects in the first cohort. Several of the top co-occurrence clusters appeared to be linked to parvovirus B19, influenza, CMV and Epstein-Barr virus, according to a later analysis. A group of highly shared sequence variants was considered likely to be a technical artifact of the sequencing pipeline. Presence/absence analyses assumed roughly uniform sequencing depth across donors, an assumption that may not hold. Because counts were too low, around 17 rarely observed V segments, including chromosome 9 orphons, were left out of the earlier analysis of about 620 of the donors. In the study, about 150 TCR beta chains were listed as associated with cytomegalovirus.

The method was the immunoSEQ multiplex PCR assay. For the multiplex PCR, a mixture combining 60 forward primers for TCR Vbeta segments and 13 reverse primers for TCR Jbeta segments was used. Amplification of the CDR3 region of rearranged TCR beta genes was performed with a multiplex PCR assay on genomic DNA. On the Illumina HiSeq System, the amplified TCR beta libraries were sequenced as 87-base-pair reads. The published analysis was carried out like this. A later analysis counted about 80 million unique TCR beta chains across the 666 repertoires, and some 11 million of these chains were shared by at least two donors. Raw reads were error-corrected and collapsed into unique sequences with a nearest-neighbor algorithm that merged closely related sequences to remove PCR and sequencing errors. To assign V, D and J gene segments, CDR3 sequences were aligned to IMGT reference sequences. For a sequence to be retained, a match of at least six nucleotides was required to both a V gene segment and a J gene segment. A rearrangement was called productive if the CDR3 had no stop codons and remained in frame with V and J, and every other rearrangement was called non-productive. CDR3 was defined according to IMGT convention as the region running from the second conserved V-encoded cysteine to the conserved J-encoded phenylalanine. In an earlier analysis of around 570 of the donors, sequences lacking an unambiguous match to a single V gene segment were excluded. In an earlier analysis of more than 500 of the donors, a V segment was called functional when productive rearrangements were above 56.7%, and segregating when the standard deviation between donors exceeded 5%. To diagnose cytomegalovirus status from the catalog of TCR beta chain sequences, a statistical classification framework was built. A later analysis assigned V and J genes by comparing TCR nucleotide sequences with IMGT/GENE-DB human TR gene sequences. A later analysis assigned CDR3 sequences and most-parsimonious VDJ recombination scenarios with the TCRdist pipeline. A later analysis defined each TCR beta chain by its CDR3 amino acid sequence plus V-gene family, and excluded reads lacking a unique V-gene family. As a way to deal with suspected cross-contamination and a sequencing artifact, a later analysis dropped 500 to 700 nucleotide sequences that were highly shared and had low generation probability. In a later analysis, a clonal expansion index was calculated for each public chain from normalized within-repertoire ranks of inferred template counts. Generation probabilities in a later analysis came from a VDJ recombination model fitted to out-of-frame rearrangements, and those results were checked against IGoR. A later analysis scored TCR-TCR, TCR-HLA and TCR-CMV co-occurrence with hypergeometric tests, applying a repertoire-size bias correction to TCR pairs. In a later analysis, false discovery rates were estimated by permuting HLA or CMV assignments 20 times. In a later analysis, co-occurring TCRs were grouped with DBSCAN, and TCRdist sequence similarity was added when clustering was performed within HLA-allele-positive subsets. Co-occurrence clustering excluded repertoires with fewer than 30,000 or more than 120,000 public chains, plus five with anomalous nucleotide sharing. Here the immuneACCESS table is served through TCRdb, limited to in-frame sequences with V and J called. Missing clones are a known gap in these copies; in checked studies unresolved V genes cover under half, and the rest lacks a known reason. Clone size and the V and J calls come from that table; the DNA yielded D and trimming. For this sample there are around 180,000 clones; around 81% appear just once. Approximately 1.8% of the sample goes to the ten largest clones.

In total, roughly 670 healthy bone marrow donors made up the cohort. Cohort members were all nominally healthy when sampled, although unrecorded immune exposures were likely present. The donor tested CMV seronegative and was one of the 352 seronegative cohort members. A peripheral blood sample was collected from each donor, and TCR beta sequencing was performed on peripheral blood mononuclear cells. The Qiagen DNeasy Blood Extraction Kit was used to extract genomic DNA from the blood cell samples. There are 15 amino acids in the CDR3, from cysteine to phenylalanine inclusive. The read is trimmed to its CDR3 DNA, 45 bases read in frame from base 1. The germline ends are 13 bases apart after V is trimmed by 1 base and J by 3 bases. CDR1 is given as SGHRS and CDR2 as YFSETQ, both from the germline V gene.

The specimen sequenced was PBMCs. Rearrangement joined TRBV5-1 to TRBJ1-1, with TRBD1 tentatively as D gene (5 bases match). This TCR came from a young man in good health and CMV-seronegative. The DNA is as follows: TGCGCCAGCAGCTTGATTATTGGGGGGGACACTGAAGCTTTCTTT. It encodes CASSLIIGGDTEAFF.